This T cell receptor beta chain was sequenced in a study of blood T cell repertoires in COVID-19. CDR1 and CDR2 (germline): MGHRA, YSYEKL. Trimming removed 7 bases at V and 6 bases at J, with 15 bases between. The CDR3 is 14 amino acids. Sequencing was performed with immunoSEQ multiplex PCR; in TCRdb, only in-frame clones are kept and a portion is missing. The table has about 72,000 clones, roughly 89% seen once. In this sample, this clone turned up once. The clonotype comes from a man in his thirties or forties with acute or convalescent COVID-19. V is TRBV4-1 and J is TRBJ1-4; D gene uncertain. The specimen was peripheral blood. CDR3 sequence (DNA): TGCGCCAGCACCGAGACCTTTCGGGATGAAAAACTGTTTTTT. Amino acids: CASTETFRDEKLFF.